This T cell receptor beta chain comes out of a study of Tregs in tolerant kidney transplant recipients (dated by TCRdb to the late 2010s). Study-level background: Additional Treg samples were obtained by sorting recipient CD4+CD25+CD127- cells from an approximately 3-day mixed lymphocyte reaction with belatacept, in some cases after a subsequent approximately 5-day donor restimulation. TCRbeta sequencing was used in the study to identify donor-specific regulatory T cells before combined kidney and bone marrow transplantation, and the identified cells were then tracked after transplant. TCRbeta repertoire sequencing was used in 3 healthy controls to compare several methods for expanding Tregs specific for an allogeneic donor. During sorting of primary belatacept mixed lymphocyte reaction cultures, recipient cells were distinguished from donor cells with antibodies.

Overall results and qualifications from the work: The study was limited by small patient numbers, and the findings need validation in larger populations and under other immunosuppression protocols. The most biologically relevant and donor-specific TCRbeta repertoire appeared to be identified by expanding Tregs with activated donor B cells. Although technical replication error seemed to be minimal, the question of biological reproducibility was not addressed directly.

Healthy control blood was obtained either as purchased buffy coats or from healthy volunteers. Healthy control blood was processed to PBMCs by Ficoll density gradient and cryopreserved, and patient PBMCs were collected before and after transplant. In its sample, this clone was seen a few times. What antigen it recognizes has not been identified. No base quality information exists; no much larger clone differs at one position. The CDR1 and CDR2 encoded by the germline V gene are SGDLS and YYNGEE. Deletion took 3 bases off V and 4 bases off J, with a span of 11 bases between the germline ends. The CDR3 sequence holds 14 residues, the cysteine and phenylalanine included. Only the CDR3 portion is preserved as DNA: 42 bases, with reading frame beginning at the first base. Genomic DNA was extracted from sorted cells with the QIAGEN DNeasy Blood and Tissue Kit for TCRbeta CDR3 sequencing. Through immunoSEQ, high-throughput TCRbeta CDR3 sequencing was done commercially, including PCR amplification with internal controls and bias correction. Turning to the authors' computational methods: A unique productive TCRbeta sequence was defined by the CDR3 nucleotide sequence when primers matched, and otherwise by the CDR3 amino acid sequence together with the Vbeta and Jbeta genes. A sequence counted as donor-reactive if, in CFSE-low cells, the sequence had a frequency of at least 0.01% and was expanded at least 5-fold compared with unstimulated cells. Jensen-Shannon divergence, calculated on the top 100 TCRbeta sequences ranked by frequency, was used to quantify repertoire divergence. For any sample with multiple sequencing runs, sorting error was corrected in each run separately before the runs were pooled. TCRdb's version of the immuneACCESS table is confined to in-frame rearrangements and falls short of the full clone set. An unresolved V gene accounts for under half of the shortfall where checked; the remainder is of unknown origin. The DNA gave D and trimming, while V, J and clone size come from that table. Recorded for this sample are over 950 clones; around half of them occurred a single time. Clones ranked in the top ten supply 20% to 30% of the sample.

The sequenced material came from Tregs from blood cultured with allogeneic cells. The receptor chain draws on TRBV9 and TRBJ1-3; no D gene can be assigned with confidence. The receptor was isolated from a human donor in good health. Here is the DNA: TGTGCCAGCAGCGCGCGGATATCCGGAAACACCATATATTTT. It encodes CASSARISGNTIYF.